These T cell receptor beta chains were read from a single sample in a study of blood T cell repertoires in COVID-19. Clones were sequenced by immunoSEQ multiplex PCR, and TCRdb holds only the in-frame ones, with some missing. Among about 210,000 clones listed, roughly 86% were seen once. Sequenced material: peripheral blood. The source of these receptors is a woman aged 40 to 50 with acute or convalescent COVID-19. The CDR3 runs from the conserved cysteine through the conserved F or W. Clone size is not always given. Where it is, it says once, few, many or a class for expanded clones.

V: TRBV11-2; length: 14; size: NA; CDR3: CASSLESRGNTIYF
V: TRBV4-1; length: 16; size: NA; CDR3: CASSQDSGTLSYEQYF
V: TRBV6-4; length: 14; size: NA; CDR3: CASSENRGAEKLFF
V: TRBV6-5; length: 15; size: NA; CDR3: CASSYQGNVQETQYF
V: TRBV7-9; length: 17; size: NA; CDR3: CASSLSSGTGINYGYTF
V: TRBV2; length: 12; size: NA; CDR3: CASLWRGRGYTF
V: TRBV7-2; length: 17; size: NA; CDR3: CASSFTRGTGFTDTQYF
V: TRBV6-4; length: 13; size: NA; CDR3: CASSPGGSRSYTF
V: TRBV18; length: 14; size: NA; CDR3: CASSSSGSPYEQYF
V: TRBV7-2; length: 13; size: NA; CDR3: CASSSVSPRELFF
V: TRBV19; length: 17; size: NA; CDR3: CASSTPRQGRTNEKLFF
V: TRBV4-1; length: 13; size: NA; CDR3: CASSQVLSDTQYF
V: TRBV5-8; length: 16; size: NA; CDR3: CASSFYGGQGGQPQHF
V: TRBV5-1; length: 12; size: NA; CDR3: CASSSLAGEQFF
V: TRBV4-1; length: 17; size: NA; CDR3: CASSHTGTSGAYNEQFF
V: TRBV18; length: 16; size: NA; CDR3: CASSPAAPGVGDTQYF
V: TRBV7-6; length: 17; size: NA; CDR3: CASSLARAGASTGELFF
V: TRBV19; length: 15; size: NA; CDR3: CASSSGQSGGYGYTF
V: TRBV11-2; length: 14; size: NA; CDR3: CASSLARKSYEQYF
V: TRBV20-1; length: 11; size: NA; CDR3: CSARDRGRDYF
V: TRBV6-1; length: 16; size: few; CDR3: CASSDPRGGARYEQYF
V: TRBV27; length: 13; size: once; CDR3: CASSIPGGNGYTF
V: TRBV7-2; length: 18; size: NA; CDR3: CASSLVGTSGTHTDTQYF
V: TRBV10-3; length: 15; size: NA; CDR3: CAISESGRVDEKLFF
V: TRBV3-1/TRBV3-2; length: 11; size: NA; CDR3: CASSQQGALHF
V: TRBV15; length: 16; size: NA; CDR3: CATSRKTGSGGQPQHF
V: TRBV15; length: 19; size: NA; CDR3: CATSKAFPSRRDRYNEQFF
V: TRBV7-6; length: 17; size: NA; CDR3: CASSIAPAGQGPQPQHF
V: TRBV21-1; length: 18; size: once; CDR3: CASSIRPTREGWQETQYF
V: TRBV10-3; length: 15; size: NA; CDR3: CAISESGSRNYGYTF
V: TRBV11-2; length: 17; size: NA; CDR3: CASTLGRTGQGEETQYF
V: TRBV4-2; length: 14; size: once; CDR3: CASSQGGSHTEAFF
V: TRBV7-9; length: 15; size: few; CDR3: CASSSRDLSTDTQYF
V: TRBV30; length: 15; size: NA; CDR3: CAWTPGLLGPYEQYF
V: TRBV20-1; length: 13; size: few; CDR3: CSASGDRDYEQYF
V: TRBV24-1; length: 13; size: NA; CDR3: CATSAGHNQPQHF
V: TRBV9; length: 17; size: NA; CDR3: CASSTWTGGIVNEKLFF
V: TRBV5-8; length: 17; size: few; CDR3: CASSLGQGLHSNQPQHF
V: TRBV5-1; length: 15; size: NA; CDR3: CASSLIGGRDQPQHF
V: TRBV10-2; length: 16; size: NA; CDR3: CASSGRTGLSNEKLFF
V: TRBV29-1; length: 14; size: NA; CDR3: CSLERGHGNYGYTF
V: TRBV6-5; length: 15; size: NA; CDR3: CASSPSGQGARGAFF
V: TRBV11-2; length: 14; size: NA; CDR3: CASVRRREMTEAFF
V: TRBV30; length: 14; size: NA; CDR3: CAWTQDRGQYEQYF
V: TRBV4-1; length: 17; size: NA; CDR3: CASSHERTGVSTDTQYF
V: TRBV6-5; length: 15; size: NA; CDR3: CASNTAPPSNQPQHF